Following are 15 T cell receptor beta chains from one sample sequenced in a study of beta chain features in type 1 diabetes. Isolated RNA was reverse transcribed in full, so expressed TCRB transcripts were sequenced. Measured with immunoSEQ multiplex PCR; TCRdb has only the in-frame clones, and not every one. The profile covers some 150,000 clones, with about 8.7% appearing a single time and around 0.68% taken by the ten largest. The sequenced sample consisted of central memory CD4+ T cells from blood. The receptors here all came from a man aged 18 to 30 in good health.

In its sample, this clone was seen a few times. The gene calls are TRBV29-1 and TRBJ2-5; 11 nucleotides line up with TRBD1. This CDR3 region has 13 residues. The V and J ends lost 6 bases and 2 bases, in that order; junction bases with no gene match: 2. The germline gives CDR1 SQVTM, CDR2 ANQGSEA. DNA of the CDR3: TGCAGCGTGGGGACAGGGGGGCAAGAGACCCAGTACTTC. Amino acids: CSVGTGGQETQYF.

The rearrangement uses TRBV7-9 and TRBJ1-1, with a weak D call TRBD1 (5 bases). V was clipped by 5 bases and J by 3 bases, with 16 bases between them. Germline-derived CDR1 and CDR2 are SEHNR and FQNEAQ (reference sequence). This CDR3 contains 15 residues. The CDR3 region has the DNA TGTGCCAGCAGCCCCGGGCTGGGGCCGTACACTGAAGCTTTCTTT. This translates into CASSPGLGPYTEAFF.

This clone was seen a handful of times. The genes are TRBV7-2 and TRBJ2-7; 7 bases match TRBD1. CDR3 length equals 16 residues. The germline V gene encodes CDR1 SGHTA and CDR2 FQGNSA. Trimming took 4 bases from V and 0 from J; bases not matched to a gene: 9. The CDR3 coding sequence is TGTGCCAGCAGCTCCTCCCTAGGGGGCCTCTCCTACGAGCAGTACTTC. Its translation is CASSSSLGGLSYEQYF.

This clone has a handful of counts. The chain is built from TRBV7-9 and TRBJ2-1; tentative D call: TRBD1 (6 bases). Between the trimmed V and J ends, which lost 5 bases and 10 bases, there was a span of 15 bases. This CDR3 spans 13 amino acids. Germline-derived CDR1 and CDR2 are SEHNR and FQNEAQ (reference sequence). Here the CDR3 reads CASSPGTLHEQFF. In DNA, the CDR3 is TGTGCCAGCAGCCCCGGGACACTGCACGAGCAGTTCTTC.

This clone was recorded a few times. The chain combines TRBV7-2 with TRBJ2-1; no definite D call. V shed 1 base and J shed 8 bases, with 9 bases lying between them. Germline values: CDR1 SGHTA, CDR2 FQGNSA. CDR3 size: 13 residues. The CDR3 region has the DNA TGTGCCAGCAGCTTAGGCAGGATCTATGAGCAGTTCTTC. Translated, it gives CASSLGRIYEQFF.

In this sample, this clone turned up a few times. V usage is TRBV28 and J usage is TRBJ1-4, with no clear D. Germline assignment: CDR1 MDHEN and CDR2 SYDVKM. Trimming shortened V by 2 bases and J by 5 bases, and 12 bases separated the two germline ends. The CDR3 sequence is 15 residues long. The DNA of the CDR3 is TGTGCCAGCAGTTTAAGTTTACGGGTGAATGAAAAACTGTTTTTT. Translated, it gives CASSLSLRVNEKLFF. Combining the CDR3 with reference TRBV28 and TRBJ1-4 gives the whole variable domain DVKVTQSSRYLVKRTGEKVFLECVQDMDHENMFWYRQDPGLGLRLIYFSYDVKMKEKGDIPEGYSVSREKKERFSLILESASTNQTSMYLCASSLSLRVNEKLFFGSGTQLSVL.

Only a few counts were recorded for this clone. V and J are TRBV4-1 and TRBJ2-1, with a weak D call TRBD2 (6 bases). Germline V lookup: CDR1 MGHRA, CDR2 YSYEKL. This CDR3 has 11 amino acids. Trimming took off 4 bases at V and 10 bases at J, with 8 bases between the two ends. CDR3: CASSLAGEQFF. The CDR3 DNA reads TGCGCCAGCAGCCTCGCGGGGGAGCAGTTCTTC.

This clone was recorded a few times. The chain employs TRBV29-1 and TRBJ2-3; the match to TRBD2 covers 9 bases. Trimming removed 6 bases from V and 0 bases from J; junction bases left unmatched: 1. Germline lookup yields CDR1 SQVTM and CDR2 ANQGSEA. There are 13 residues in the CDR3. The CDR3 coding sequence is TGCAGCGTGCGGGGGGGGAGCACAGATACGCAGTATTTT. It translates to CSVRGGSTDTQYF.

This clone was seen ten or more times. The CDR3 sequence: CASSVRGRGGFDEQFF. CDR3 sequence (DNA): TGTGCCAGCAGCGTAAGAGGGCGGGGGGGTTTCGATGAGCAGTTCTTC. This chain links TRBV9 with TRBJ2-1, with 9 bases fitting TRBD2. Germline V gene lookup returns CDR1 SGDLS and CDR2 YYNGEE. The V and J ends lost 1 base and 8 bases, in that order; junction bases with no gene match: 10. This CDR3 region has 16 residues.

This chain joins TRBV19 and TRBJ1-5; TRBD1 matches at 8 bases. The CDR3 runs to 14 residues. The junction had 5 bases not matched to a gene; V was cut back by 6 bases and J by 4 bases. From germline, CDR1 is LNHDA and CDR2 SQIVND (reference sequence). CDR3 sequence: CASRKQGENQPQHF. The CDR3, as DNA: TGTGCCAGTAGGAAACAGGGGGAAAATCAGCCCCAGCATTTT.

This clone was observed a few times. The chain combines TRBV7-2 with TRBJ2-7, with D perhaps matching TRBD1 (5 bases). Trimming stripped 5 bases from V and 1 base from J, with 15 bases between. The CDR3 is made up of 15 amino acids. From germline, CDR1 is SGHTA and CDR2 FQGNSA. In DNA, the CDR3 is TGTGCCAGCAGCGTCCAGACAGCTGCTTCCTACGAGCAGTACTTC. As protein: CASSVQTAASYEQYF.

In its sample, this clone was seen a few times. The chain carries TRBV2 and TRBJ2-1; 9 bases line up with TRBD1. The CDR3 length is 14 residues. V gave up 11 bases and J gave up 6 bases; unmatched junction bases: 11. Per germline, CDR1 SNHLY and CDR2 FYNNEI. CDR3 loop: CAGPGQGRGNEQFF. The CDR3 region has the DNA TGTGCCGGACCCGGACAGGGGCGCGGCAATGAGCAGTTCTTC. Based on the CDR3 plus reference TRBV2 and TRBJ2-1, the full variable domain is EPEVTQTPSHQVTQMGQEVILRCVPISNHLYFYWYRQILGQKVEFLVSFYNNEISEKSEIFDDQFSVERPDGSNFTLKIRSTKLEDSAMYFCAGPGQGRGNEQFFGPGTRLTVL.

The chain employs TRBV29-1 and TRBJ2-7; the match to TRBD1 covers 9 bases. This CDR3 has 13 amino acids. The germline gives CDR1 SQVTM, CDR2 ANQGSEA. The trim removed 6 bases at V and 2 bases at J, leaving 5 bases unmatched. CDR3 bases: TGCAGCGTGGGGAGACAGGGGGCCTACGAGCAGTACTTC. The encoded protein is CSVGRQGAYEQYF.

This chain connects TRBV5-8 to TRBJ2-5; the D is unclear. V was shortened by 0 bases and J by 7 bases, with 16 bases between the two germline ends. CDR3 length: 15 residues. Germline CDR1 SGHTS, CDR2 YDEGEE. CDR3 in DNA: TGTGCCAGCAGCTTGGGCGCGCTAGTCAAAGCGACCCAGTACTTC. This encodes CASSLGALVKATQYF.

This clone was detected only a few times. The genes are TRBV9 and TRBJ1-3; D is unclear. In germline, CDR1 is SGDLS, CDR2 YYNGEE. The CDR3 covers 13 residues. V lost 4 bases to trimming and J lost 0 bases, with 5 bases between them. The CDR3 protein is CASSPYSGNTIYF. In DNA, the CDR3 is TGTGCCAGCAGCCCCTACTCTGGAAACACCATATATTTT. The variable domain in full, completed from reference TRBV9 and TRBJ1-3, reads DSGVTQTPKHLITATGQRVTLRCSPRSGDLSVYWYQQSLDQGLQFLIQYYNGEERAKGNILERFSAQQFPDLHSELNLSSLELGDSALYFCASSPYSGNTIYFGEGSWLTVV.